The TCR beta chain under discussion was sequenced for a study of cytomegalovirus exposure and HLA in healthy donors. Study-wide results and limits: Earlier analysis looked at TCR beta V segments, and most were productive about 87% or about 30% of the time. Later analysis identified several of the most significant clusters that appeared linked to common viral pathogens. Based on reports, TCR beta sequences accurately predicted HLA-A and HLA-B alleles for most subjects.

PCR was performed using 60 Vbeta and 13 Jbeta primers. Clones were sequenced by immunoSEQ multiplex PCR, and TCRdb holds only the in-frame ones, with some missing. The sample has 150,000 or so clones; approximately 76% are singletons. The length of the CDR3 is 17 residues. From germline, CDR1 is LNHNV and CDR2 YYDKDF (reference sequence). With V trimmed by 1 base and J by 3 bases, 1 base remained unmatched. Points on this clone: Its antigen is not known.

The receptor was derived from a female donor in good health and CMV-seronegative. Sequencing was done on a sample of PBMCs. V usage is TRBV15 and J usage is TRBJ2-1, with 15 bases lining up with TRBD2. CDR3 loop: CATSRGGLAGGYNEQFF. CDR3 DNA sequence: TGTGCCACCAGCAGAGGGGGACTAGCGGGAGGCTACAATGAGCAGTTCTTC.